This T cell receptor beta chain stems from a study of blood T cell repertoires in COVID-19. The wider study: Some COVID-19 samples were acute and others convalescent; all came from the United States, Italy and Spain.

V shed 4 bases, J shed 0 bases, and the junction held 4 bases outside the gene matches. This CDR3 spans 15 amino acids. Per the germline V gene, CDR1 is LGHDT and CDR2 is YNNKEL (reference sequence). Per the original data handling: By means of reference gene primer amplification, nucleated cell counts were estimated. Here immunoSEQ multiplex PCR was the method, and the copy in TCRdb shows in-frame clones only, minus some. Clonal size and the V and J genes are those of that table, whereas D and trimming came from the DNA. The repertoire includes over 300,000 clones, 80% to 90% of them detected once, and 0.95% to 1.5% sits in the top ten.

V usage is TRBV3-1 (or the pseudogene TRBV3-2) and J usage is TRBJ2-7; the match to TRBD2 covers 9 bases. This clonotype was sampled from a woman between 45 and 65 years old with acute or convalescent COVID-19. What was sequenced was peripheral blood. CDR3 region: CASSPRTSASYEQYF. The CDR3, as DNA: TGTGCCAGCAGCCCCAGGACTAGCGCCTCCTACGAGCAGTACTTC.